The rows below give T cell receptor beta chains drawn from one sample of a study of cytomegalovirus exposure and HLA in healthy donors. The repertoire was sequenced with immunoSEQ multiplex PCR; TCRdb's copy has only in-frame clones and lacks some. Among 110,000 to 150,000 clones, roughly four fifths were seen once, and the ten largest hold 3% to 3.5%. Material: PBMCs. The receptors shown here come from a man aged 18 to 30 in good health and CMV-seropositive. CDR3s include the opening cysteine and the closing phenylalanine or tryptophan. A D gene is named only where the DNA matches it firmly. Clone size appears in some rows only: once, few, many, or a class for an expanded clone.

abundance	len	d_gene	j_gene	v_gene	CDR3aa	CDR3nt
.	14	TRBD1	TRBJ1-2	TRBV2	CASRGRQGAYGYTF	TGTGCCAGCAGGGGAAGACAGGGCGCCTATGGCTACACCTTC
.	21	.	TRBJ2-3	TRBV5-1	CASSLDPGPPGLSGSTDTQYF	TGCGCCAGCAGCTTGGATCCGGGGCCTCCTGGACTGAGCGGGAGCACAGATACGCAGTATTTT
.	17	TRBD1	TRBJ1-2	TRBV18	CASSPSLQGPGRNGYTF	TGTGCCAGCTCACCTTCCTTACAGGGGCCCGGACGGAATGGCTACACCTTC
.	15	.	TRBJ2-7	TRBV27	CASRAKWGETYEQYF	TGTGCCAGCAGAGCCAAATGGGGGGAAACCTACGAGCAGTACTTC
.	15	.	TRBJ2-1	TRBV2	CASRKGGSSYNEQFF	TGTGCCAGCAGGAAGGGAGGTAGCTCCTACAATGAGCAGTTCTTC
.	12	.	TRBJ2-1	TRBV7-9	CSSSLLATEQFF	TGTTCCAGCAGCTTACTAGCCACTGAGCAGTTCTTC
.	15	.	TRBJ1-4	TRBV10-1	CASSESVGANEKLFF	TGCGCCAGCAGTGAGTCAGTGGGAGCTAATGAAAAACTGTTTTTT
.	18	.	TRBJ2-1	TRBV1	CTSSQDRLAGVVGNEQFF	TGCACCAGCAGCCAAGATCGGCTAGCGGGAGTGGTAGGCAATGAGCAGTTCTTC
.	15	.	TRBJ1-4	TRBV30	CAWSPRPRRGEKLFF	TGTGCCTGGAGTCCTCGACCGCGAAGGGGCGAAAAACTGTTTTTT
.	15	.	TRBJ1-4	TRBV9	CASSETGGRNEKLFF	TGTGCCAGCAGCGAGACGGGGGGGCGTAATGAAAAACTGTTTTTT
.	14	.	TRBJ1-1	TRBV9	CASSLGLRNTEAFF	TGTGCCAGCAGCCTCGGTCTCCGTAACACTGAAGCTTTCTTT
.	16	.	TRBJ1-5	TRBV19	CASSMGYGSSLEPQHF	TGTGCCAGTAGTATGGGATACGGGAGTTCCCTAGAGCCCCAGCATTTT
few	13	.	TRBJ1-2	TRBV6-5	CASSYSRVRPYTF	TGTGCCAGCAGTTACTCCAGGGTGAGACCCTACACCTTC
.	15	.	TRBJ2-3	TRBV9	CASSVRAGAVDTQYF	TGTGCCAGCAGCGTGAGGGCAGGGGCGGTAGATACGCAGTATTTT
.	14	.	TRBJ2-1	TRBV5-6	CASSGGIGRGEQFF	TGTGCCAGCAGCGGGGGGATCGGTCGTGGGGAGCAGTTCTTC
.	14	.	TRBJ2-5	TRBV2	CASSGLFRAETQYF	TGTGCCAGCAGTGGATTGTTCAGGGCGGAGACCCAGTACTTC
.	16	TRBD2	TRBJ2-2	TRBV11-2	CASSSWGGSETGELFF	TGTGCCAGCAGCTCATGGGGCGGGAGCGAGACCGGGGAGCTGTTTTTT
.	15	.	TRBJ2-7	TRBV28	CASSPRGGEKYEQYF	TGTGCCAGCAGTCCCCGCGGGGGCGAGAAGTACGAGCAGTACTTC